The entry below describes one TCR beta chain. These data originate in a study of blood T cell repertoires in COVID-19. Study background: Sites across the United States, Italy and Spain contributed samples from acute and convalescent COVID-19.

TCRdb's copy holds only in-frame clones and misses some; the assay was immunoSEQ multiplex PCR. The sample holds around 81,000 clones; nearly 90% are singletons and the top ten take approximately 7.3%. This clonotype was obtained from a man in his 70s with acute or convalescent COVID-19. Sequencing used peripheral blood.

The DNA for the CDR3 is TGTGCCAGCAGAGGGACAGGGGGAAACACCGGGGAGCTGTTTTTT. It is translated as CASRGTGGNTGELFF. V and J are TRBV2 and TRBJ2-2, with 11 bases identical to TRBD1. The CDR3 sequence is 15 residues long. V lost 6 bases to trimming and J lost 2 bases; unmatched junction nucleotides: 2. From germline, CDR1 is SNHLY and CDR2 FYNNEI.